A single TCR beta chain is shown here with its context. Its cognate antigen is unknown. This CDR3 is built from 16 residues. Germline V gene lookup returns CDR1 MGHRA and CDR2 YSYEKL. Trimming cost V 0 bases and J 4 bases, with 10 bases left between them. This sample was taken from a study of vaccination and CD4 T cells after COVID-19. An Oncomine TCR Beta short-read assay was used to sequence the DNA from cultured CD4+ T cells. MiXCR was run by TCRdb on the PCR reads, yielding one entry per CDR3 protein. Here the sample spans some 14,000 distinct CDR3 sequences, under 45% being singletons. Treatment noted: approximately 9-day PBMC culture with coronavirus spike peptide pools or control peptides (ViraFEST assay).

Input material: CD4+ T cells from blood, cultured in vitro. This clonotype originated in a human donor who had recovered from COVID-19. V usage is TRBV4-1 and J usage is TRBJ2-6, with D tentatively TRBD2 (5 bases). CDR3 loop: CASSQDRGTGANVLTF. In DNA form, the CDR3 reads TGCGCCAGCAGCCAAGATCGGGGTACCGGGGCCAACGTCCTGACTTTC.